These 19 T cell receptor beta chains came from one sample sequenced in a study of CD8+ T cells in alopecia areata. RNA was isolated and reverse transcribed to cDNA, the sequencing template. Generated by immunoSEQ multiplex PCR, the TCRdb table keeps only in-frame clones and is missing some. Among some 110,000 clones listed, more than 30% were seen once. The sample consisted of CD4+ T cells sorted from blood. The source of these receptors is a human donor with alopecia areata.

The chain couples TRBV28 to TRBJ1-2; the D gene is possibly TRBD1 (5 bases). Germline CDR1 reads MDHEN; CDR2 reads SYDVKM. This CDR3 comprises 12 residues. Trimming removed 10 bases from V and 2 bases from J, with 11 bases in between. CDR3 residues: CAIPDTNYGYTF. The CDR3, as DNA: TGTGCCATCCCGGACACAAACTATGGCTACACCTTC.

The rearrangement uses TRBV29-1 and TRBJ1-2, with D possibly being TRBD1 (5 bases). V lost 7 bases to trimming and J lost 2 bases, with 14 bases between them. The CDR3 totals 13 residues. Germline-derived CDR1 and CDR2 are SQVTM and ANQGSEA. CDR3 nucleotide sequence: TGCAGCGAAACGGGGCCGCAAAACTATGGCTACACCTTC. Its protein product is CSETGPQNYGYTF.

In its sample, this clone was seen a few times. The chain recombines TRBV7-2 with TRBJ2-5, with D unclear. This CDR3 region has 14 residues. V was shortened by 0 bases and J by 2 bases, with 7 bases between the two germline ends. The germline CDR1 and CDR2 sequences are SGHTA and FQGNSA. The CDR3 loop is CASSLAGWQETQYF. The CDR3 nucleotides read TGTGCCAGCAGCTTAGCGGGGTGGCAAGAGACCCAGTACTTC. The whole variable domain, filled in from reference TRBV7-2 and TRBJ2-5, reads GAGVSQSPSNKVTEKGKDVELRCDPISGHTALYWYRQSLGQGLEFLIYFQGNSAPDKSGLPSDRFSAERTGGSVSTLTIQRTQQEDSAVYLCASSLAGWQETQYFGPGTRLLVL.

The chain couples TRBV29-1 to TRBJ1-1; D perhaps matches TRBD1 (6 bases). Germline V gene data show CDR1 as SQVTM and CDR2 as ANQGSEA. The CDR3 runs to 14 residues. Trimming left V 6 bases short and J 4 bases short, with 18 bases between. The CDR3 nucleotides are TGCAGCGTCCCGACAGGAGCGTCCCCCACTGAAGCTTTCTTT. It is translated as CSVPTGASPTEAFF.

J is TRBJ2-7 and V is TRBV7-3; 7 positions agree with TRBD2. This CDR3 has 14 residues. The V segment lost 1 base and the J segment 1 base; nucleotides outside the gene matches: 1. From germline, CDR1 is SGHTA and CDR2 FQGTGA. CDR3 region: CASSLNGGSYEQYF. CDR3 nucleotide sequence: TGTGCCAGCAGCTTAAACGGGGGGTCCTACGAGCAGTACTTC.

The V call is TRBV4-2, the J call TRBJ2-1; D may correspond to TRBD1 or TRBD2 (5 bases each). The length of the CDR3 is 17 residues. Trimming pared 4 bases from V and 7 bases from J, leaving 23 bases between. Germline CDR1 is LGHNA and CDR2 is YNFKEQ. CDR3 in amino acids: CASSPRDSEAERNEQFF. The CDR3 nucleotides are TGTGCCAGCAGCCCCAGAGACAGTGAGGCGGAGCGGAATGAGCAGTTCTTC.

Regarding this clone: The same CDR3 arises from other DNA sequences in this sample as well. The chain employs TRBV29-1 and TRBJ1-5; D call uncertain. The germline V and J ends were trimmed by 1 base and 2 bases, with 6 bases remaining between them. Germline CDR1 and CDR2: SQVTM and ANQGSEA. The CDR3 spans 13 residues. CDR3 in amino acids: CSVEVGGNQPQHF. The CDR3 region has the DNA TGCAGCGTTGAAGTTGGAGGCAATCAGCCCCAGCATTTT.

A few counts support this clone. The chain is built from TRBV4-1 and TRBJ2-5, with D perhaps matching TRBD2 (6 bases). V lost 0 bases and J lost 4, with 15 bases in between. This CDR3 contains 16 residues. The V gene's germline CDR1 is MGHRA and CDR2 YSYEKL. The CDR3 nucleotides are TGCGCCAGCAGCCAAGATCTGGGGGGTGTTCGAGAGACCCAGTACTTC. This encodes CASSQDLGGVRETQYF.

The chain joins TRBV7-2 to TRBJ2-5; 13 nucleotides match TRBD2. Germline V lookup: CDR1 SGHTA, CDR2 FQGNSA. The CDR3 extends over 16 amino acids. The V segment lost 6 bases and the J segment 5 bases; nucleotides outside the gene matches: 9. CDR3 in amino acids: CASRPKLAGGRETQYF. The CDR3 region has the DNA TGTGCCAGCAGGCCGAAACTAGCGGGGGGGCGGGAGACCCAGTACTTC.

The chain combines TRBV29-1 with TRBJ1-1, with 7 bases fitting TRBD1. The V gene's germline CDR1 is SQVTM and CDR2 ANQGSEA. CDR3 length equals 11 residues. The CDR3 is CRVRDSSEAFF. CDR3 coding DNA: TGCAGGGTACGGGACAGCTCTGAAGCTTTCTTT.

In this sample, this clone turned up a few times. The chain is built from TRBV30 and TRBJ2-7; TRBD1 might be the D (5 bases). The CDR3 is 12 residues long. With 2 bases removed from V and 7 bases from J, the gap between germline ends came to 12 bases. Germline assignment: CDR1 GTSNPN and CDR2 SVGIG (reference sequence). The CDR3 loop reads CAWSRQGTEQYF. The DNA for the CDR3 is TGTGCCTGGAGTCGTCAGGGCACGGAGCAGTACTTC.

J is TRBJ2-5 and V is TRBV18; D possibly corresponds to TRBD2 (6 bases). The CDR3 covers 14 residues. V was trimmed by 3 bases and J by 5 bases, leaving 13 bases between them. Germline CDR1 KGHSH, CDR2 LQKENI. This CDR3 is CASSPAGSGETQYF. CDR3 DNA: TGTGCCAGCTCACCGGCCGGGAGTGGCGAGACCCAGTACTTC.

This clone was found a few times. The V gene is TRBV29-1, the J gene TRBJ2-2, with TRBD1 matching 8 bases. Trimming removed 6 bases from V and 4 bases from J; junction bases left unmatched: 4. The CDR3 extends over 13 amino acids. Looked up from germline, CDR1 is SQVTM and CDR2 is ANQGSEA. The CDR3 DNA reads as TGCAGCGTCCGGACAGGGCGCACCGGGGAGCTGTTTTTT. Its protein product is CSVRTGRTGELFF.

This clone was seen more than once but under ten times. V usage is TRBV7-2 and J usage is TRBJ2-2; 9 positions agree with TRBD1. CDR1 is SGHTA and CDR2 is FQGNSA in the germline V gene. The CDR3 loop spans 14 amino acids. The J segment lost 5 bases and the V segment lost 4 bases, leaving 2 bases of the junction unmatched. This CDR3 reads CASSSGTGTGELFF. CDR3 nucleotide sequence: TGTGCCAGCAGCTCAGGGACAGGGACCGGGGAGCTGTTTTTT. The full variable domain, rest sourced from reference TRBV7-2 and TRBJ2-2, is GAGVSQSPSNKVTEKGKDVELRCDPISGHTALYWYRQSLGQGLEFLIYFQGNSAPDKSGLPSDRFSAERTGGSVSTLTIQRTQQEDSAVYLCASSSGTGTGELFFGEGSRLTVL.

This CDR3 reads CASRSGEPQHF. The CDR3 nucleotides are TGTGCCAGCAGGAGCGGAGAGCCCCAGCATTTT. J is TRBJ1-5 and V is TRBV6-6; D not certain. V gave up 6 bases and J gave up 8 bases, with 8 bases separating them. CDR3 length equals 11 residues. Germline V gene data show CDR1 as MNHNY and CDR2 as SVGAGI (reference sequence).

This clone was picked up a small number of times. The chain is built from TRBV4-2 and TRBJ1-6, with D unclear. CDR3 size: 17 residues. Trimming left V 0 bases short and J 0 bases short, with 9 bases between. The germline CDR1 and CDR2 sequences are LGHNA and YNFKEQ. The CDR3 DNA reads as TGTGCCAGCAGCCAAGAGCCGCGGAGCTCCTATAATTCACCCCTCCACTTT. This encodes CASSQEPRSSYNSPLHF.

This clone was recorded at least ten times. The J gene is TRBJ2-7, the V gene TRBV7-9; TRBD1 matches 8 bases. After removal of 6 bases from V and 2 bases from J, the junction contained 3 bases not matched to a gene. The CDR3 consists of 13 residues. Germline V gene sequence: CDR1 SEHNR, CDR2 FQNEAQ (reference sequence). CDR3 DNA sequence: TGTGCCAGCAGTGACAGGGGTCCCTACGAGCAGTACTTC. Protein sequence: CASSDRGPYEQYF.

A few counts support this clone. The V and J genes are TRBV30 and TRBJ2-7; D is unclear. V gave up 5 bases and J gave up 2 bases, with 13 bases separating them. Germline-derived CDR1 and CDR2 are GTSNPN and SVGIG (reference sequence). This CDR3 comprises 13 residues. CDR3 in DNA: TGTGCCTGGCAAACCGGGCTACCCTACGAGCAGTACTTC. It specifies CAWQTGLPYEQYF.

The rearrangement joins TRBV19 to TRBJ1-2; D might be TRBD1 (6 bases). CDR1 is LNHDA and CDR2 is SQIVND in the germline V gene (reference sequence). The CDR3 covers 12 residues. Trimming took 11 bases from V and 3 from J, leaving 13 bases between them. This chain's CDR3 is CASRQDHYGYTF. The CDR3 DNA is TGTGCCTCTCGACAGGACCACTATGGCTACACCTTC. The whole variable domain, remainder taken from reference TRBV19 and TRBJ1-2, is DGGITQSPKYLFRKEGQNVTLSCEQNLNHDAMYWYRQDPGQGLRLIYYSQIVNDFQKGDIAEGYSVSREKKESFPLTVTSAQKNPTAFYLCASRQDHYGYTFGSGTRLTVV.